This T cell receptor beta chain comes out of a study of blood T cell repertoires in COVID-19. Turning to the study itself: Sites across the United States, Italy and Spain contributed samples from acute and convalescent COVID-19. From T cells, B-cell-depleted T cells, or PBMCs came the material, which was cDNA or gDNA.

The germline V gene encodes CDR1 ENHRY and CDR2 SYGVKD. This CDR3 is built from 14 residues. The J segment lost 9 bases and the V segment lost 0 bases, leaving 6 bases of the junction unmatched. This clone showed up just a few times. Authors' methods: Amplification of reference gene primers was used by the study to estimate nucleated cell counts. TCRdb's table, derived via immunoSEQ multiplex PCR, lists solely in-frame clones and lacks some. That table gives V, J and clone size, and the DNA gave D and trimming. Of 35,000 to 40,000 clones listed, around 85% were seen once; the top ten hold about 25%. Material: peripheral blood. This TCR was sampled from a human donor with acute or convalescent COVID-19. The donor label of this sample is uncertain. V usage is TRBV10-3 and J usage is TRBJ2-3, with 7 nucleotides matching TRBD2. CDR3 DNA sequence: TGTGCCATCAGTGAGTCTCCCGGGGGGAACACGCAGTATTTT. Translating gives CAISESPGGNTQYF.